The 13 T cell receptor beta chains below all came from one sample that was sequenced in a study of blood T cells in healthy people across ages (dated by TCRdb to the mid-2010s). Library method: 5' RACE. The data were produced on an Illumina HiSeq 2500. The second PCR ran for about 6 to 11 cycles and used a J-beta primer mix along with a sample-barcoded 5' primer. The public reads were reanalyzed by TCRdb: fastp trimming at Q25, MiXCR alignment, in-frame beta chains only. Entries are consolidated by CDR3 protein sequence, retaining the most common genes and DNA. The sample table lists 1.5 million to 2 million distinct CDR3 sequences, 25% to 30% of them with a count of one. 6.5% to 8.5% of the sample comes from the top ten. Sequenced input: blood. The receptor set was obtained from a woman aged 30 to 39 in good health.

This chain joins TRBV20-1 and TRBJ2-1; 9 bases agree with TRBD2. V shed 7 bases and J 0 bases; nucleotides not matched to a gene: 4. Germline V gives CDR1 DFQATT, CDR2 SNEGSKA (reference sequence). The CDR3 loop spans 14 amino acids. Here the CDR3 DNA reads TGCAGTGTGGGCGGGGGGGCCTCCTACAATGAGCAGTTCTTC. Protein product: CSVGGGASYNEQFF.

This chain uses TRBV5-1 with TRBJ2-5, with TRBD2 identical over 7 bases. The ends lost 0 bases at V and 5 bases at J; junction bases unmatched: 7. The CDR3 spans 15 residues. Per germline, CDR1 SGHRS and CDR2 YFSETQ. The CDR3 coding sequence is TGCGCCAGCAGCTTGGTTCCTAGCGGCCCGGAGACCCAGTACTTC. It translates to CASSLVPSGPETQYF.

This clonotype showed up just a few times. This rearrangement joins TRBV3-1 to TRBJ2-1; possible D gene TRBD2, 6 bases. CDR3 length: 17 amino acids. Germline CDR1 is LGHDT and CDR2 is YNNKEL (reference sequence). The V end was cut by 3 bases, the J end by 0 bases, with 15 bases between. The CDR3 is CASSHPPGTRSYNEQFF. The CDR3 DNA reads TGTGCCAGCAGCCACCCCCCCGGGACTCGCTCCTACAATGAGCAGTTCTTC.

V usage is TRBV7-9 and J usage is TRBJ2-3; D is possibly TRBD2 (6 bases). Trimming shortened V by 11 bases and J by 4 bases, and 19 bases separated the two germline ends. This CDR3 contains 14 residues. Germline V gene lookup returns CDR1 SEHNR and CDR2 FQNEAQ (reference sequence). The CDR3 protein is CAEGKGASADTQYF. The CDR3, as DNA: TGTGCCGAGGGAAAGGGTGCTAGCGCAGATACGCAGTATTTT. The full variable domain, its missing parts supplied by reference TRBV7-9 and TRBJ2-3, is DTGVSQNPRHKITKRGQNVTFRCDPISEHNRLYWYRQTLGQGPEFLTYFQNEAQLEKSRLLSDRFSAERPKGSFSTLEIQRTEQGDSAMYLCAEGKGASADTQYFGPGTRLTVL.

This clonotype came up once. One junction end disagrees with the germline gene, perhaps due to a read error. This chain links TRBV7-9 with TRBJ2-3; TRBD2 matches 7 bases. This CDR3 spans 14 amino acids. Per the germline V gene, CDR1 is SEHNR and CDR2 is FQNEAQ (reference sequence). The CDR3 loop is CAGSLLATTDTQYF. The CDR3 DNA is TGTGCCGGCAGCTTACTAGCGACGACAGATACGCAGTATTTT.

V is TRBV20-1 and J is TRBJ2-1, with 9 bases identical to TRBD1. The CDR3 length is 15 residues. V dropped 2 bases and J dropped 7; count of bases not matched to a gene: 9. Per the germline V gene, CDR1 is DFQATT and CDR2 is SNEGSKA (reference sequence). The CDR3 DNA sequence: TGCAGTGCTAGACCCGGGACAGGGAATAGGAATGAGCAGTTCTTC. This codes for CSARPGTGNRNEQFF.

This clonotype was seen only a few times. The chain uses TRBV10-3 and TRBJ2-1, with 9 nucleotides matching TRBD1. The CDR3 has 13 residues. V lost 10 bases to trimming and J lost 8 bases; unmatched junction nucleotides: 9. Germline V gene lookup returns CDR1 ENHRY and CDR2 SYGVKD. The CDR3 reads CATRTGAGDEQFF. DNA for the CDR3: TGTGCCACCAGGACAGGGGCGGGAGATGAGCAGTTCTTC.

V and J are TRBV7-3 and TRBJ1-1; D remains ambiguous. Germline values: CDR1 SGHTA, CDR2 FQGTGA. The CDR3 has 14 residues. Trimming left V 3 bases short and J 1 base short, with 9 bases between. CDR3 in amino acids: CASSLNPGNTEAFF. CDR3 DNA: TGTGCCAGCAGCTTGAATCCAGGGAACACTGAAGCTTTCTTT.

The chain is built from TRBV9 and TRBJ2-3; 13 positions match TRBD2. CDR3 length: 15 amino acids. Per the germline V gene, CDR1 is SGDLS and CDR2 is YYNGEE. The V gene end was trimmed by 3 bases and the J gene end by 6 bases; junction bases not matched to a gene: 4. The CDR3 DNA reads as TGTGCCAGCAGCGGCGGGACTAGCGGGGCGGATACGCAGTATTTT. Its protein product is CASSGGTSGADTQYF.

This clonotype has more than one count but fewer than ten. The genes are TRBV5-1 and TRBJ2-3; the D is unclear. Germline lookup yields CDR1 SGHRS and CDR2 YFSETQ. V was cut by 7 bases and J by 2 bases, with 14 bases left in between. The length of the CDR3 is 14 residues. As DNA, the CDR3 is TGCGCCAGCCGTCTAGTTGAGGACACAGATACGCAGTATTTT. Amino acid sequence: CASRLVEDTDTQYF.

On this clonotype: The junction shows a germline mismatch at one end, possibly a read error. The chain recombines TRBV7-9 with TRBJ1-6; D ambiguous. Germline assignment: CDR1 SEHNR and CDR2 FQNEAQ (reference sequence). CDR3 length equals 14 residues. The CDR3 DNA is TGTGCCAGCAGTGCCGCGAGACATACCTCACCCCCCCACTTT. Encoded protein: CASSAARHTSPPHF. Complete variable domain (other parts from reference TRBV7-9 and TRBJ1-6): DTGVSQNPRHKITKRGQNVTFRCDPISEHNRLYWYRQTLGQGPEFLTYFQNEAQLEKSRLLSDRFSAERPKGSFSTLEIQRTEQGDSAMYLCASSAARHTSPPHFGNGTRLTVT.

This clonotype was observed many times. The chain uses TRBV27 and TRBJ2-1; no definite D call. This CDR3 has 14 amino acids. V gave up 2 bases and J gave up 9 bases, with 14 bases separating them. CDR1 and CDR2 from the germline V gene are MNHEY and SMNVEV (reference sequence). CDR3 sequence (DNA): TGTGCCAGCAGTTTAGAGCTGAATAGCTTTGAGCAGTTCTTC. Protein sequence: CASSLELNSFEQFF.

This clonotype was found a few times. V usage is TRBV20-1 and J usage is TRBJ2-1; 7 bases are shared with TRBD1. The CDR3 covers 13 residues. Germline V lookup: CDR1 DFQATT, CDR2 SNEGSKA (reference sequence). The ends lost 2 bases at V and 9 bases at J; junction bases unmatched: 7. CDR3 nucleotide sequence: TGCAGTGCTAGAATACAGGGGTATGCTGAGCAGTTCTTC. Its translation: CSARIQGYAEQFF.